The clone carrying this T cell receptor beta chain has at least ten counts. The antigen is undetermined. The data were taken from a study of T-cell reconstitution after alpha-beta-depleted transplantation in children. Overall study findings and caveats: The study traced high day-60 TCRbeta diversity in some patients to surviving recipient T cells and thymic progenitors. One year after transplant, T-cell counts and diversity came mostly from newly produced T cells. Several hundred rapidly expanded clones from non-depleted graft cells reportedly supplied alpha-beta T cells about two months post-transplant.

The TCRbeta library was prepared with unique molecular identifiers. MiXCR, applied by TCRdb to the PCR reads, yields one record per CDR3 protein. The data show 40,000 to 55,000 distinct CDR3 sequences, approximately 6% seen once. With V trimmed by 1 base and J by 3 bases, 12 bases remained unmatched. The germline gives CDR1 SGHTA, CDR2 FQGNSA. CDR3 length: 19 amino acids. This clonotype was obtained from a female patient between 2 and 15 years old who had a stem cell transplant for aplastic anemia, so the T cells may come from the graft donor. The sample consisted of PBMCs, mostly from graft donor cells, taken 60 days after TCRalphabeta/CD19-depleted stem cell transplant. V is TRBV7-2 and J is TRBJ2-5; the match to TRBD1 covers 12 bases. The CDR3 nucleotides are TGTGCCAGCAGCTTAGTGGGGACAGGGGGCCGGTCGAGGAAAGAGACCCAGTACTTC. Translated, it gives CASSLVGTGGRSRKETQYF.